This is a list of T cell receptor beta chains from one sample in a study of beta chain features in type 1 diabetes. Using immunoSEQ multiplex PCR, the repertoire was profiled, and TCRdb retains in-frame clones only, with some absent. There are about 180,000 clones in the sample; over 6% occur only once, and roughly 0.5% lies in the top ten. Sequencing was carried out using central memory CD4+ T cells from blood. The receptors derive from a man aged 18 to 35 with type 1 diabetes. CDR3s include the opening cysteine and the closing phenylalanine or tryptophan. The order of the fields is clone size, J gene, CDR3 length, V gene, D gene, CDR3 DNA, CDR3 protein. D genes are given only for firm matches. The size field is filled for only some rows; it gives once, few, many or a size class.

many | TRBJ1-1 | 10 | TRBV19 | NA | TGTGCCAGTAGTCCGTGGGACTTATTCTTT | CASSPWDLFF
few | TRBJ1-3 | 12 | TRBV9 | NA | TGTGCCAGCAGCCCTCCTGGAAACACCATATATTTT | CASSPPGNTIYF
NA | TRBJ2-5 | 14 | TRBV18 | TRBD1 | TGTGCCAGCTCACCCGGACAGGGCCAAGAGACCCAGTACTTC | CASSPGQGQETQYF
few | TRBJ2-2 | 15 | TRBV11-2 | NA | TGTGCCAGCAGCTTACGGGGAGGGGGCACCGGGGAGCTGTTTTTT | CASSLRGGGTGELFF
NA | TRBJ2-7 | 14 | TRBV28 | TRBD2 | TGTGCCACCGTTTTAGCGGGAGGGCCATACGAGCAGTACTTC | CATVLAGGPYEQYF
NA | TRBJ2-7 | 13 | TRBV10-3 | NA | TGTGCCATCAGTGTTGGACAGTCCTACGAGCAGTACTTC | CAISVGQSYEQYF
few | TRBJ2-7 | 16 | TRBV9 | TRBD1 | TGTGCCAGCAGCGTGGGATTGGGGACAGAGATTAGCGAGCAGTACTTC | CASSVGLGTEISEQYF
few | TRBJ2-2 | 15 | TRBV25-1 | NA | TGTGCCAGCAGAGCCGGGATCGGGAACACCGGGGAGCTGTTTTTT | CASRAGIGNTGELFF
few | TRBJ2-7 | 14 | TRBV18 | NA | TGTGCCAGCTCACCAGTCGGGGTCCCCTACGAGCAGTACTTC | CASSPVGVPYEQYF
NA | TRBJ1-2 | 13 | TRBV15 | NA | TGTGCCACCAGCAGAGATACAGGCTATGGCTACACCTTC | CATSRDTGYGYTF
NA | TRBJ2-7 | 14 | TRBV7-2 | NA | TGTGCCAGCAGCTTCAGTACCCTCTCCTACGAGCAGTACTTC | CASSFSTLSYEQYF
NA | TRBJ2-3 | 15 | TRBV28 | NA | TGTGCCAGCAGTTTTGGCGGAGTGATGGCGGATACGCAGTATTTT | CASSFGGVMADTQYF
NA | TRBJ2-7 | 13 | TRBV5-1 | TRBD1 | TGCGCCAGCAGCGCGAGACAGGGGTACGAGCAGTACTTC | CASSARQGYEQYF
NA | TRBJ2-5 | 15 | TRBV5-1 | TRBD1 | TGCGCCAGCAGCCTAGGACAGGGGGCCGTTGAGACCCAGTACTTC | CASSLGQGAVETQYF
few | TRBJ2-3 | 17 | TRBV11-2 | TRBD2 | TGTGCCAGCAGCCAACTCGGCGGGCTAGCGGGAGCAGATACGCAGTATTTT | CASSQLGGLAGADTQYF
few | TRBJ2-7 | 15 | TRBV6-5 | NA | TGTGCCAGCAGTTATGGGGCGGCGGGGATCTACGAGCAGTACTTC | CASSYGAAGIYEQYF
NA | TRBJ2-3 | 13 | TRBV28 | NA | TGTGCCAGCAGTTCAGGGCCCACAGATACGCAGTATTTT | CASSSGPTDTQYF
NA | TRBJ2-7 | 14 | TRBV9 | NA | TGTGCCAGCAGCGTAGGACTCCTTAACTACGAGCAGTACTTC | CASSVGLLNYEQYF
few | TRBJ2-5 | 14 | TRBV9 | TRBD2 | TGTGCCAGCAGCGTAGCTAGCGGGAAAGAGACCCAGTACTTC | CASSVASGKETQYF
few | TRBJ2-7 | 10 | TRBV20-1 | NA | TGCAGTGCCGACAACTACGAGCAGTACTTC | CSADNYEQYF
NA | TRBJ1-2 | 15 | TRBV28 | NA | TGTGCCATCCCCCGCGGGACTCGGGGTCGCTATGGCTACACCTTC | CAIPRGTRGRYGYTF
NA | TRBJ2-7 | 15 | TRBV7-2 | NA | TGTGCCAGCAGCTTAGCGCCCCAGGCGACCTACGAGCAGTACTTC | CASSLAPQATYEQYF
NA | TRBJ1-1 | 14 | TRBV28 | TRBD1 | TGTGCCAGCAGTCTTAGTTACAGGGGCGCTGAAGCTTTCTTT | CASSLSYRGAEAFF
NA | TRBJ2-3 | 15 | TRBV27 | TRBD1 | TGTGCCAGCAGTTTAGGGACAGGACTGTCAGATACGCAGTATTTT | CASSLGTGLSDTQYF
few | TRBJ1-5 | 14 | TRBV5-1 | TRBD1 | TGCGCCAGCAGCTTGGGACAGGGAGAGCAGCCCCAGCATTTT | CASSLGQGEQPQHF
few | TRBJ1-5 | 15 | TRBV4-3 | NA | TGCGCCAGCAGCCAAGAATTCAGATTCAATCAGCCCCAGCATTTT | CASSQEFRFNQPQHF
few | TRBJ2-7 | 13 | TRBV4-2 | TRBD1 | TGTGCCAGCAGCTTGGGACAGGCCCACGAGCAGTACTTC | CASSLGQAHEQYF
NA | TRBJ2-1 | 14 | TRBV10-3 | TRBD1 | TGTGCCATCACCAAAGGGACAGGGGAGAGCAAGCAGTTCTTC | CAITKGTGESKQFF
many | TRBJ1-1 | 12 | TRBV7-9 | NA | TGTGCCGGAGCCTCGGGAAACACTGAAGCTTTCTTT | CAGASGNTEAFF
NA | TRBJ2-7 | 14 | TRBV29-1 | TRBD1 | TGCAGCGTTGATGGGACAGGGGGTTCCTACGAGCAGTACTTC | CSVDGTGGSYEQYF
NA | TRBJ2-1 | 17 | TRBV5-6 | TRBD2 | TGTGCCAGCAGCTTGGAGGTGTGGCGGGGGGGATCTGATGAGCAGTTCTTC | CASSLEVWRGGSDEQFF
NA | TRBJ2-3 | 15 | TRBV18 | TRBD2 | TGTGCCAGCTCATCCACTAGCGGGGGCACAGATACGCAGTATTTT | CASSSTSGGTDTQYF
few | TRBJ1-5 | 15 | TRBV28 | TRBD1 | TGTGCCAGCAGTTTAAGACAGGGGTCTCATCAGCCCCAGCATTTT | CASSLRQGSHQPQHF
many | TRBJ1-2 | 12 | TRBV5-6 | TRBD1 | TGTGCCAGCAGCGTCGTCCCGGGACAGAGGGCCTTC | CASSVVPGQRAF
NA | TRBJ2-3 | 15 | TRBV5-1 | NA | TGCGCCAGCAGCTTTAGGGCGGGCGGTACAGATACGCAGTATTTT | CASSFRAGGTDTQYF
NA | TRBJ2-4 | 16 | TRBV5-4 | TRBD1 | TGTGCCAGCAGCCCGACAGGGGCCAATGGTCGATCTCTTCAGTACTTC | CASSPTGANGRSLQYF
NA | TRBJ1-1 | 13 | TRBV29-1 | TRBD1 | TGCAGCGTTGGACTCGGACAGGGGACTGAAGCTTTCTTT | CSVGLGQGTEAFF
NA | TRBJ1-1 | 15 | TRBV29-1 | NA | TGCAGCGTTGAAACCGAGACAGGAAGGAACACTGAAGCTTTCTTT | CSVETETGRNTEAFF
few | TRBJ2-3 | 15 | TRBV7-2 | NA | TGTGCCAGCAGCTTTCGCCACGCGAGCACAGATACGCAGTATTTT | CASSFRHASTDTQYF
NA | TRBJ2-5 | 12 | TRBV5-1 | NA | TGCGCCAGCAGCAACAGCCAAGAGACCCAGTACTTC | CASSNSQETQYF
few | TRBJ1-5 | 13 | TRBV30 | NA | TGTGCCTGGACCCCAGGGTCTGCTCAGCCCCAGCATTTT | CAWTPGSAQPQHF
few | TRBJ2-1 | 15 | TRBV10-3 | TRBD2 | TGTGCCATCAGTGGCGGACTAGCGGGCGTCAATGAGCAGTTCTTC | CAISGGLAGVNEQFF
few | TRBJ2-3 | 13 | TRBV30 | NA | TGTGCCTGGACAGGGATGGTAACAGATACGCAGTATTTT | CAWTGMVTDTQYF
NA | TRBJ2-5 | 14 | TRBV4-2 | NA | TGTGCCAGCAGCCAAGCGGGAGTTGGGGAGACCCAGTACTTC | CASSQAGVGETQYF
medium-sized | TRBJ2-6 | 12 | TRBV7-2 | NA | TGTGCCAGCAGCTTCATGAGAGACGTCCTGACTTTC | CASSFMRDVLTF
few | TRBJ2-7 | 15 | TRBV4-3 | TRBD2 | TGCGCCAGCAGCCAAGTTGCGGGGGGGATCTTGAAGCAGTACTTC | CASSQVAGGILKQYF
NA | TRBJ2-3 | 15 | TRBV30 | TRBD2 | TGTGCCTGGAGTGGGGGTACTAGCGGGGCAGATACGCAGTATTTT | CAWSGGTSGADTQYF
few | TRBJ1-1 | 14 | TRBV11-2 | TRBD1 | TGTGCCAGCAGTTTGACAGGGGGCGCAACTGAAGCTTTCTTT | CASSLTGGATEAFF
NA | TRBJ2-1 | 15 | TRBV11-1 | TRBD2 | TGTGCCAGCAGCTTTTTTAGGGGCGGGAGGAATGAGCAGTTCTTC | CASSFFRGGRNEQFF
few | TRBJ2-7 | 12 | TRBV2 | TRBD1 | TGTGCCAGTGGACAGGGGACCTACGAGCAGTACTTC | CASGQGTYEQYF
few | TRBJ2-3 | 14 | TRBV11-2 | NA | TGTGCCAGCAGCTTAGTGTTAGGAGGAGATACGCAGTATTTT | CASSLVLGGDTQYF
NA | TRBJ2-5 | 15 | TRBV6-6 | TRBD2 | TGTGCCAGCAGCCGACCCGGGGGGGCGACGGAGACCCAGTACTTC | CASSRPGGATETQYF
few | TRBJ2-3 | 15 | TRBV5-4 | TRBD2 | TGTGCCAGCAGCTTGGCGCTAGCGGGGACAGATACGCAGTATTTT | CASSLALAGTDTQYF
few | TRBJ2-3 | 13 | TRBV5-1 | NA | TGCGCCAGCAGCTTGGATACCGGGGATACGCAGTATTTT | CASSLDTGDTQYF
NA | TRBJ2-1 | 17 | TRBV7-2 | TRBD2 | TGTGCCAGCAGCTTATGGACTAGCGGGGGCTCCTACAATGAGCAGTTCTTC | CASSLWTSGGSYNEQFF
NA | TRBJ2-3 | 17 | TRBV5-4 | TRBD2 | TGTGCCAGCAGCAGAATAGGCGCGGGGGGGCCCGCAGATACGCAGTATTTT | CASSRIGAGGPADTQYF
NA | TRBJ2-2 | 15 | TRBV7-7 | TRBD1 | TGTGCCAGCAGATCCGGGACAGGGGGCACCGGGGAGCTGTTTTTT | CASRSGTGGTGELFF
NA | TRBJ1-5 | 16 | TRBV4-3 | NA | TGCGCCAGCAGCCAAGACCCCCAGGGTAGCAATCAGCCCCAGCATTTT | CASSQDPQGSNQPQHF
few | TRBJ2-7 | 14 | TRBV7-2 | TRBD1 | TGTGCCAGCAGCTACCGACAGGGATGGTACGAGCAGTACTTC | CASSYRQGWYEQYF